A selection of T cell receptor beta chains follows, all from one sample in a study of shared T cell receptors in the human thymus. TCRdb's copy holds only in-frame clones and misses some; the assay was immunoSEQ multiplex PCR. The table includes approximately 660,000 clones, approximately 90% detected once. Another study also made use of these data, one on human thymus T cells.

Sequenced input: thymocytes. These receptors were obtained from a boy younger than two with a congenital heart defect. CDR3s include the opening cysteine and the closing phenylalanine or tryptophan.

V	J	CDR3
TRBV4-2	TRBJ2-7	CASSQVGSGLYEQYF
TRBV9	TRBJ1-2	CASSAYNLANYGYTF
TRBV6-1	TRBJ1-6	CASSDPTGEPGYTYNSPLHF
TRBV28	TRBJ2-3	CASSSGTSGSPTDTQYF
TRBV19	TRBJ2-3	CASRRGRSTDTQYF
TRBV9	TRBJ2-1	CASSVGILAGGRAYNEQFF
TRBV5-4	TRBJ2-2	CASSRTRTGELFF
TRBV9	TRBJ2-7	CASSAGLAGSEQYF
TRBV27	TRBJ2-5	CASSRRDSPTRMVETQYF
TRBV7-2	TRBJ2-7	CASSWPGQGSYEQYF
TRBV4-3	TRBJ2-2	CASSQSLGGWAGELFF
TRBV21-1	TRBJ2-7	CASKIIAGRVYEQYF
TRBV11-3	TRBJ2-1	CASSKQPSASGSPYEQFF
TRBV11-3	TRBJ2-3	CASSLGRERYTDTQYF
TRBV2	TRBJ2-5	CASSDGLPQETQYF
TRBV28	TRBJ1-3	CASSLEAYSGNTIYF
TRBV5-1	TRBJ2-3	CASSLGLRGHGTDTQYF
TRBV6-6	TRBJ1-1	CASRRDRDIEAFF
TRBV7-7	TRBJ2-5	CASSLGLREGQETQYF
TRBV7-2	TRBJ2-5	CASSLRPSGLIQETQYF
TRBV2	TRBJ2-1	CASSEAGLAAFNEQFF
TRBV14	TRBJ2-2	CASSQPTSGSFRRELFF
TRBV14	TRBJ2-3	CASSRERDYLTDTQYF
TRBV18	TRBJ2-1	CASSIAYSGLAGEDEQFF
TRBV19	TRBJ2-3	CASSSGLAGPTDTQYF
TRBV6-5	TRBJ2-3	CASALAPCTDTQYF
TRBV19	TRBJ2-5	CASSIRLAGGGETQYF